Only one count was recorded for the clone carrying this T cell receptor beta chain. Antigen: not known. The sample comes from a study of lymphopenia after photon versus proton radiotherapy. The data were produced by immunoSEQ multiplex PCR, yet TCRdb's version contains in-frame clones alone and is incomplete. In the table there are 50,000 or so clones, around 90% of which are singletons. General study findings and limits: Survival link was tested only in deceased patients; proton benefit remains a possibility.

Looked up from germline, CDR1 is LGHNA and CDR2 is YNFKEQ. V trimming: 2 bases; J trimming: 3 bases; junction bases outside the gene matches: 8. The CDR3 runs 17 residues. The chain recombines TRBV4-2 with TRBJ2-1, with TRBD2 identical over 9 bases. The TCR was taken from a woman aged 40 to 55 with cholangiocarcinoma. The material was peripheral blood, obtained from a patient treated with photon-based radiotherapy. CDR3 sequence reads: CASSQLGGGDGYNEQFF. DNA of the CDR3: TGTGCCAGCAGCCAACTGGGCGGGGGGGACGGCTACAATGAGCAGTTCTTC.